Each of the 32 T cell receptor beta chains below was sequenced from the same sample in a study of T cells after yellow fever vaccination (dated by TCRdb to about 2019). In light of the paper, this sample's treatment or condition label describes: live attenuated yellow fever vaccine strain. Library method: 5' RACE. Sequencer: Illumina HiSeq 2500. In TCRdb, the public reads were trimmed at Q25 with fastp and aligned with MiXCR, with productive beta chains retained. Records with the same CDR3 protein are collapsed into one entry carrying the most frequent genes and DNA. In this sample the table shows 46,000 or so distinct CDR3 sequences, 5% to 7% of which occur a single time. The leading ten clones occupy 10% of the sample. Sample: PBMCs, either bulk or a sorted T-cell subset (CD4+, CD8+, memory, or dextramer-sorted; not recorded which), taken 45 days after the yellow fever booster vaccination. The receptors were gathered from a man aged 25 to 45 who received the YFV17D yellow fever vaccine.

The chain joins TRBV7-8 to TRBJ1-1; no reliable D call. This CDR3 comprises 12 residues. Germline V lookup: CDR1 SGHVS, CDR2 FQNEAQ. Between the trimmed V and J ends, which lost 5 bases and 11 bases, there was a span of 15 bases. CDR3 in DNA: TGTGCCAGCAGCCCTTACTCAAATAGGGCTTTCTTT. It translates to CASSPYSNRAFF. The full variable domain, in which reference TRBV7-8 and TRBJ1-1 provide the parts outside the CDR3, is GAGVSQSPRYKVAKRGQDVALRCDPISGHVSLFWYQQALGQGPEFLTYFQNEAQLDKSGLPSDRFFAERPEGSVSTLKIQRTQQEDSAVYLCASSPYSNRAFFGQGTRLTVV.

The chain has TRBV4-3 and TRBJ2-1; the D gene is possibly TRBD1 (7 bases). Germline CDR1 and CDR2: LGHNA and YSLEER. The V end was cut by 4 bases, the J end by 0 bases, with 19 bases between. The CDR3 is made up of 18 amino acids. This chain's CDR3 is CASSLRGTARSSYNEQFF. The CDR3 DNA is TGCGCCAGCAGCCTCCGGGGGACAGCCCGGAGCTCCTACAATGAGCAGTTCTTC.

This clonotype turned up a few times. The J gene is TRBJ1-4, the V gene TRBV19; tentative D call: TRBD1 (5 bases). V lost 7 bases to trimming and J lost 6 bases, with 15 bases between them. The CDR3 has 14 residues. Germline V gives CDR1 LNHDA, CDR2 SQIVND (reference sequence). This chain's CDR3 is CASKRRGDYEKLFF. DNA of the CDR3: TGTGCCAGTAAAAGACGAGGGGATTATGAAAAACTGTTTTTT.

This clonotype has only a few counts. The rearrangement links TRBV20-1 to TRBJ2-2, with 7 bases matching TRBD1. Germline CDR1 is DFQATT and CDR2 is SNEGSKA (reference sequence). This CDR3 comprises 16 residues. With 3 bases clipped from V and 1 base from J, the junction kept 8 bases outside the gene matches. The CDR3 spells CSASWIWTGNTGELFF. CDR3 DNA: TGCAGTGCTAGTTGGATATGGACAGGGAACACCGGGGAGCTGTTTTTT.

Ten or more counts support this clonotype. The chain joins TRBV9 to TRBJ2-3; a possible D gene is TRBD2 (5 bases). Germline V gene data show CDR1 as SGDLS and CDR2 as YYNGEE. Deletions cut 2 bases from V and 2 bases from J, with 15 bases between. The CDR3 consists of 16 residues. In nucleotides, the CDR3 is TGTGCCAGCAGCGTGACGAGCGGCTACTTCACAGATACGCAGTATTTT. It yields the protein CASSVTSGYFTDTQYF.

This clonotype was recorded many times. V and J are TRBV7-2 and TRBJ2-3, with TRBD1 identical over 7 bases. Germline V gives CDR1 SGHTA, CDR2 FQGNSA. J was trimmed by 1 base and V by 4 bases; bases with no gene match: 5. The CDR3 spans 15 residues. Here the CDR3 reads CASSSQGVGTDTQYF. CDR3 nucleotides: TGTGCCAGCAGCTCCCAGGGGGTCGGCACAGATACGCAGTATTTT.

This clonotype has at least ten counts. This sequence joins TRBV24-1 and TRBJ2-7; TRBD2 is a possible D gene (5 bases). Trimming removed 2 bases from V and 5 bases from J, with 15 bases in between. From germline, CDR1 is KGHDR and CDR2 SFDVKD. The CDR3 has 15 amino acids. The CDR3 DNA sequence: TGTGCCACCAGTGATTCCGGCGAGGACTTTGACGAGCAGTACTTC. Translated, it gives CATSDSGEDFDEQYF.

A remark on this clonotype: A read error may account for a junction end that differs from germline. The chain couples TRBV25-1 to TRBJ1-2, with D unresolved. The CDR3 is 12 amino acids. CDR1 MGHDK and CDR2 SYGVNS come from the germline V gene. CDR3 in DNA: TGTGCCAGCAGAGACACTAACTATGGCTTCACCTTC. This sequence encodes CASRDTNYGFTF.

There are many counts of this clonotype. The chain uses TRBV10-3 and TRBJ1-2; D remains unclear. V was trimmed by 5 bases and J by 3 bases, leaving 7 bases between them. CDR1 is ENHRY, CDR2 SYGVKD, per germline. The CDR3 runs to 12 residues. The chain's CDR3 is CAISPRDYGYTF. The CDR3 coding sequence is TGTGCCATCAGTCCCCGGGACTATGGCTACACCTTC.

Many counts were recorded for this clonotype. The CDR3 DNA follows: TGTGCCAGCAGCAAACTAGCGACCGAGCAGTTCTTC. The encoded protein is CASSKLATEQFF. The chain couples TRBV12-3 or TRBV12-4 to TRBJ2-1; 7 bases map to TRBD2. CDR3 length equals 12 residues. After removal of 6 bases from V and 10 bases from J, the junction contained 6 bases not matched to a gene.

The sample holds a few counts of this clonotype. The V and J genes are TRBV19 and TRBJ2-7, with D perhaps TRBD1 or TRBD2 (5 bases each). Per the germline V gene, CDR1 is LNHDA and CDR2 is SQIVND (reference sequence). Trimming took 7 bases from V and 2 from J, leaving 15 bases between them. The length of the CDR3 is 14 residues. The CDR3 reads CASKRGTGTYEQYF. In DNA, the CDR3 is TGTGCCAGTAAGAGAGGGACGGGGACCTACGAGCAGTACTTC.

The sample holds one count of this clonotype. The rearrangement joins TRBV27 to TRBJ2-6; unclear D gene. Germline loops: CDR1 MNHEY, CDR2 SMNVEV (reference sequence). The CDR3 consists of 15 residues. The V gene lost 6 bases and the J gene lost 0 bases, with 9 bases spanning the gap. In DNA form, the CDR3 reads TGTGCCAGCAGATGGGGAAACTCTGGGGCCAACGTCCTGACTTTC. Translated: CASRWGNSGANVLTF.

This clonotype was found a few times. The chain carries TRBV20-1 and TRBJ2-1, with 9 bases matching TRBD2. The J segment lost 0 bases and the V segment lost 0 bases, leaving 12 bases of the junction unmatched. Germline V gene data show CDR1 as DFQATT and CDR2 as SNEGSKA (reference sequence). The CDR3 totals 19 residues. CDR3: CSARDPKTSGIRSYNEQFF. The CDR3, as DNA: TGCAGTGCTAGAGATCCGAAGACTAGCGGCATCCGCTCCTACAATGAGCAGTTCTTC.

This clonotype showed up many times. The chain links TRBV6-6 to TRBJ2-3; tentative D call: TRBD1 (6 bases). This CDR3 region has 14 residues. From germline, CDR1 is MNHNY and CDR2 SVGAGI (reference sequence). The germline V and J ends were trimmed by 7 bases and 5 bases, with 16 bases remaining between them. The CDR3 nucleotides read TGTGCCAGCACCCATACTGGGGGCAAAGATACGCAGTATTTT. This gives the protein CASTHTGGKDTQYF.

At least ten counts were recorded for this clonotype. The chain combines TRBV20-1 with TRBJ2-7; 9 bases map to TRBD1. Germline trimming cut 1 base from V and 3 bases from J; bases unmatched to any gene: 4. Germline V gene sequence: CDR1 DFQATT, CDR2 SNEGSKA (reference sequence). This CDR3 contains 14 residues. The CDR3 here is CSARVPDRGYEQYF. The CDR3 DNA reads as TGCAGTGCTAGAGTCCCGGACAGGGGCTACGAGCAGTACTTC.

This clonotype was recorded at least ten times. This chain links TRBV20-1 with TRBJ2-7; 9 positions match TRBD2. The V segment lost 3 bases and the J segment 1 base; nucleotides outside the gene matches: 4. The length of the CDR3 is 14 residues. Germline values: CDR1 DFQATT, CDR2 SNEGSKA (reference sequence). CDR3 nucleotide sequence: TGCAGTGCTAGGGGGGCGGGAGGGTCCTACGAGCAGTACTTC. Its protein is CSARGAGGSYEQYF.

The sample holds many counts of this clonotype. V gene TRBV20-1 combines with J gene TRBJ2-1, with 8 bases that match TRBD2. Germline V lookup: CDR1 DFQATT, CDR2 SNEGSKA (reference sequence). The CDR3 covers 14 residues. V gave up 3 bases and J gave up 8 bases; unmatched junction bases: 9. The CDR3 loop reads CSASSRLAGDEQFF. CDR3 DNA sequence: TGCAGTGCTAGTAGTCGGCTAGCGGGCGATGAGCAGTTCTTC.

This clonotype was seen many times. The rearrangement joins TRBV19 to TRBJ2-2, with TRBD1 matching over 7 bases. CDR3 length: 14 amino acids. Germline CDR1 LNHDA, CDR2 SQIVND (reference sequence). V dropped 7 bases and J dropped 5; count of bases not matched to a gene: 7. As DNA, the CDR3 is TGTGCCAGTACCCCGGGACAGAAAACCGGGGAGCTGTTTTTT. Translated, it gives CASTPGQKTGELFF.

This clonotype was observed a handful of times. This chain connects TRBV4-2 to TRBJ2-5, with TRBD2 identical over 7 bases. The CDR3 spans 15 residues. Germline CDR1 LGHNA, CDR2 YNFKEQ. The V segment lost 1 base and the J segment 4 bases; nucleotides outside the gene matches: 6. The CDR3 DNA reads TGTGCCAGCAGCCAAGGCGGGAGAGGGGCAGAGACCCAGTACTTC. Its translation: CASSQGGRGAETQYF.

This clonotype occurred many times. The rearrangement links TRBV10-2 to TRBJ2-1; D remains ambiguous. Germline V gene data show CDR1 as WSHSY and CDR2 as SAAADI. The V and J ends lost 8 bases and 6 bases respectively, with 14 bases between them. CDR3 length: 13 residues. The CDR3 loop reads CASLRVVTNEQFF. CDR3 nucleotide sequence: TGCGCCAGCTTAAGAGTAGTGACCAATGAGCAGTTCTTC.

The CDR3 region is CSARVTKYEQYF. The CDR3 DNA reads as TGCAGTGCTAGAGTTACTAAATACGAGCAGTACTTC. The J gene is TRBJ2-7, the V gene TRBV20-1; D ambiguous. CDR1 and CDR2 from the germline V gene are DFQATT and SNEGSKA (reference sequence). CDR3 length: 12 amino acids. V lost 1 base to trimming and J lost 4 bases, with 8 bases between them.

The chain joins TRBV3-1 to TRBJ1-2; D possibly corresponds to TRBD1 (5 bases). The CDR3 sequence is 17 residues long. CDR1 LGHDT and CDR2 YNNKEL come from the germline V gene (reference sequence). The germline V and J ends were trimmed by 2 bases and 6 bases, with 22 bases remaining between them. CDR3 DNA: TGTGCCAGCAGCCAACTCTCTGGGGGGTCCGGAGAGCATGGCTACACCTTC. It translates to CASSQLSGGSGEHGYTF.

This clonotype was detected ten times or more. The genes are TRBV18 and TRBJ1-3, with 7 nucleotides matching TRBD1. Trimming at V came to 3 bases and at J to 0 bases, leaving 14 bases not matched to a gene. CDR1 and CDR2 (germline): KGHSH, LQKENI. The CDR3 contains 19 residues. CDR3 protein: CASSPLLRTGPDSGNTIYF. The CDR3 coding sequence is TGTGCCAGCTCACCTCTCTTAAGGACAGGACCAGACTCTGGAAACACCATATATTTT.

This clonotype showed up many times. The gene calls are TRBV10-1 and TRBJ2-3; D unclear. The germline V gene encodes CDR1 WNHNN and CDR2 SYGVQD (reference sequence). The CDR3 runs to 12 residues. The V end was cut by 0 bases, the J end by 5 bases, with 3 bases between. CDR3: CASSESVDTQYF. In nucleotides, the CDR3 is TGCGCCAGCAGTGAGTCAGTAGATACGCAGTATTTT.

The CDR3 protein is CSARDGAGIPEAFF. CDR3 sequence (DNA): TGCAGTGCTAGAGATGGGGCGGGAATTCCTGAAGCTTTCTTT. The chain links TRBV20-1 to TRBJ1-1; possibly TRBD1 for D (5 bases). Trimming stripped 0 bases from V and 6 bases from J, with 14 bases between. The germline CDR1 and CDR2 sequences are DFQATT and SNEGSKA (reference sequence). The CDR3 covers 14 residues.

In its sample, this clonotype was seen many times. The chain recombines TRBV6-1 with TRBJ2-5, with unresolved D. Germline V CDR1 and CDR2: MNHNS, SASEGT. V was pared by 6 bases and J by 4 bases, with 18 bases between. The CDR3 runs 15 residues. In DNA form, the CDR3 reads TGTGCCAGCAGCCCAACCTCTGGGTTGGGAGAGACCCAGTACTTC. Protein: CASSPTSGLGETQYF.

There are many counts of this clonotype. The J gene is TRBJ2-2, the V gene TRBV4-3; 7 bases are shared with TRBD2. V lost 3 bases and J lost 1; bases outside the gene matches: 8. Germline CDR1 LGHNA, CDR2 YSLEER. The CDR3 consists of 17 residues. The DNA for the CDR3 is TGCGCCAGCAGCCATGAAGGTAGCGGGTGGAACACCGGGGAGCTGTTTTTT. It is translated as CASSHEGSGWNTGELFF.

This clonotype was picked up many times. The CDR3 bases are TGCAGTGCCCCGACTAGCGGGACAACGAATGAGCAGTTCTTC. Amino acid sequence: CSAPTSGTTNEQFF. The chain carries TRBV20-1 and TRBJ2-1; 11 nucleotides agree with TRBD2. Trimming at V came to 6 bases and at J to 7 bases, leaving 8 bases not matched to a gene. The CDR3 has 14 amino acids. Germline CDR1 reads DFQATT; CDR2 reads SNEGSKA (reference sequence).

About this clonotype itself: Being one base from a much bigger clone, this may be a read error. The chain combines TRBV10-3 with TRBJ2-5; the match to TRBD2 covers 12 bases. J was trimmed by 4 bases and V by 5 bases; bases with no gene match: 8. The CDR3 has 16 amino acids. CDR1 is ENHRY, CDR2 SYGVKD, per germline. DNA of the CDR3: TGTGCCATCAGTAATCTAGCGGGAGGGGAACCAGAGACCCAGTACTTC. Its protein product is CAISNLAGGEPETQYF.

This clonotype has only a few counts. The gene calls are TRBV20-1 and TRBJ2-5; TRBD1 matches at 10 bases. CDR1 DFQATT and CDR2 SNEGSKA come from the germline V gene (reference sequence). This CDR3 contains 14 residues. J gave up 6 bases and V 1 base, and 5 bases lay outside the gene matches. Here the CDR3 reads CSARGTGGRQTQYF. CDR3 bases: TGCAGTGCTAGAGGGACAGGGGGGCGACAGACCCAGTACTTC.

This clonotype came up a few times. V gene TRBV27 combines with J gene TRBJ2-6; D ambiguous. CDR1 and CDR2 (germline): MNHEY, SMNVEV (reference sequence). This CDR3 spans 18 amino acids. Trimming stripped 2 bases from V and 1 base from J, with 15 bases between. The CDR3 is CASSLAPTQLSGANVLTF. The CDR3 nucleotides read TGTGCCAGCAGTTTAGCCCCGACTCAATTATCTGGGGCCAACGTCCTGACTTTC.

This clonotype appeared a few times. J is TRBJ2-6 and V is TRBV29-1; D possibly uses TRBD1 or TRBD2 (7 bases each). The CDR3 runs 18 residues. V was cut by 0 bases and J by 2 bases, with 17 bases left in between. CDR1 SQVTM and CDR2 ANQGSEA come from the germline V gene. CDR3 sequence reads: CSVEDRQGGRPGANVLTF. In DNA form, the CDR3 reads TGCAGCGTTGAAGATAGACAGGGCGGGAGACCTGGGGCCAACGTCCTGACTTTC.